This entry concerns a single T cell receptor (beta chain). No antigen is known for it. The authors ran a second PCR of about 6 to 12 cycles using a sample-barcoded 5' primer and a J-beta primer mix. Through a template-switch adaptor with 12 random nucleotides, each cDNA molecule received a tag. TCRdb reanalysed the 5' RACE reads using MiXCR and keeps one entry per CDR3 protein. Among some 710,000 distinct CDR3 sequences, about 42% were seen once, and the ten largest hold around a sixth. This entry belongs to a study of blood T cells in healthy people across ages. General observations from the study: Any conclusive comparison of naive versus antigen-experienced cells was prevented by using unsorted PBMCs. TCR beta diversity was tightly associated with the proportion of naive T cells.

Donors gave approximately 9.9 milliliters of peripheral blood apiece. The TCR originated in an elderly man in good health. Sequencing was performed on blood.

The CDR3 nucleotides are TGTGCCAGCCAAGGGACAGAGACCTATCAGCCCCAGCATTTT. Translated, it gives CASQGTETYQPQHF. V is TRBV2 and J is TRBJ1-5; 7 nucleotides align to TRBD1. The germline CDR1 and CDR2 sequences are SNHLY and FYNNEI. The CDR3 extends over 14 amino acids. With 8 bases clipped from V and 5 bases from J, the junction kept 9 bases outside the gene matches.